The 30 T cell receptor beta chains below were found in one sample sequenced in a study of technical replicates of blood from several donors. The table came from immunoSEQ multiplex PCR; TCRdb's copy has only in-frame clones and leaves some out. This table has about 91,000 clones, under 95% appearing once. Sequencing was performed on T cells isolated from PBMCs. The receptor set was obtained from a human donor in good health.

The V call is TRBV7-9, the J call TRBJ1-1; 8 bases match TRBD1. V dropped 5 bases and J dropped 1; count of bases not matched to a gene: 6. This CDR3 is 15 amino acids long. CDR1 and CDR2 (germline): SEHNR, FQNEAQ (reference sequence). CDR3 protein: CASSTPGQANTEAFF. CDR3 DNA sequence: TGTGCCAGCAGCACCCCGGGACAGGCGAACACTGAAGCTTTCTTT.

V and J are TRBV30 and TRBJ2-1; weak D call: TRBD1 (6 bases). Between the trimmed V and J ends, which lost 5 bases and 5 bases, there was a span of 19 bases. The CDR3 runs 15 residues. Germline CDR1 reads GTSNPN; CDR2 reads SVGIG (reference sequence). CDR3 loop: CAWGAGATSHNEQFF. The CDR3, as DNA: TGTGCCTGGGGCGCAGGGGCGACTTCTCACAATGAGCAGTTCTTC.

The V and J genes are TRBV11-3 and TRBJ2-1, with TRBD2 matching over 13 bases. V lost 5 bases, J lost 0 bases, and 7 bases stayed unmatched. Germline values: CDR1 SGHNT, CDR2 YENEEA. The CDR3 is 18 amino acids. DNA of the CDR3: TGTGCCAGCAGCGGTGGACTAGCGGGGGAGAGCTCCTACAATGAGCAGTTCTTC. Residues: CASSGGLAGESSYNEQFF. Full variable domain (outside the CDR3, taken from reference TRBV11-3 and TRBJ2-1): EAGVVQSPRYKIIEKKQPVAFWCNPISGHNTLYWYLQNLGQGPELLIRYENEEAVDDSQLPKDRFSAERLKGVDSTLKIQPAELGDSAVYLCASSGGLAGESSYNEQFFGPGTRLTVL.

The rearrangement joins TRBV27 to TRBJ2-4; maybe TRBD2 (7 bases). Germline CDR1 is MNHEY and CDR2 is SMNVEV (reference sequence). The CDR3 length is 15 residues. V lost 1 base and J lost 4, with 11 bases in between. The CDR3 DNA follows: TGTGCCAGCAGTTTATTCGGGGGGCCTAAAAACATTCAGTACTTC. It yields the protein CASSLFGGPKNIQYF.

This chain connects TRBV5-4 to TRBJ2-7; 7 nucleotides align to TRBD2. This CDR3 comprises 16 residues. With 1 base clipped from V and 0 bases from J, the junction kept 7 bases outside the gene matches. Germline V gene sequence: CDR1 SGHNT, CDR2 YYREEE (reference sequence). CDR3 nucleotide sequence: TGTGCCAGCAGCTTGTCGTCTAGCGGTTCCTCCTACGAGCAGTACTTC. Residues: CASSLSSSGSSYEQYF.

The gene calls are TRBV7-8 and TRBJ2-7, with 7 bases lining up with TRBD1. The CDR3 length is 14 residues. Germline CDR1 reads SGHVS; CDR2 reads FQNEAQ. J was trimmed by 1 base and V by 5 bases; bases with no gene match: 5. CDR3 sequence: CASSDDRDSYEQYF. The CDR3, as DNA: TGTGCCAGCAGCGACGACAGGGATTCCTACGAGCAGTACTTC.

The chain recombines TRBV5-1 with TRBJ2-2; the D is unclear. Trimming took 4 bases from V and 1 from J, leaving 14 bases between them. This CDR3 has 16 amino acids. Germline V gene lookup returns CDR1 SGHRS and CDR2 YFSETQ. Here the CDR3 DNA reads TGCGCCAGCAGCCATCCCGAGACACTGAACACCGGGGAGCTGTTTTTT. Its protein is CASSHPETLNTGELFF.

This chain joins TRBV6-1 and TRBJ1-1; D is uncertain. Trimming left V 6 bases short and J 3 bases short, with 11 bases between. CDR1 MNHNS and CDR2 SASEGT come from the germline V gene. The CDR3 has 13 residues. CDR3 sequence reads: CASSVGVDTEAFF. The CDR3 DNA is TGTGCCAGCAGCGTCGGGGTCGACACTGAAGCTTTCTTT.

The chain is built from TRBV7-9 and TRBJ1-1, with D perhaps TRBD1 (5 bases). Germline CDR1 and CDR2: SEHNR and FQNEAQ (reference sequence). CDR3 length: 13 residues. V was trimmed by 5 bases and J by 7 bases, leaving 14 bases between them. The CDR3: CASSLQGSIEAFF. Written as DNA, the CDR3 is TGTGCCAGCAGCCTCCAGGGTAGCATTGAAGCTTTCTTT.

This chain's CDR3 is CASSEGGGGRQPQHF. The CDR3 DNA is TGTGCCAGCAGTGAAGGTGGGGGGGGAAGGCAGCCCCAGCATTTT. The chain employs TRBV25-1 and TRBJ1-5; possible D gene TRBD1, 5 bases. The CDR3 has 15 amino acids. V was cut by 2 bases and J by 7 bases, with 15 bases left in between. Germline CDR1 and CDR2: MGHDK and SYGVNS.

The chain is built from TRBV20-1 and TRBJ2-5; D remains ambiguous. V gave up 8 bases and J gave up 4 bases, with 8 bases separating them. The CDR3 extends over 10 amino acids. Germline V gene lookup returns CDR1 DFQATT and CDR2 SNEGSKA (reference sequence). In DNA, the CDR3 is TGCAGTCTTACGGGAGAGACCCAGTACTTC. It translates to CSLTGETQYF.

The gene calls are TRBV10-1 and TRBJ2-3; D is uncertain. CDR1 is WNHNN, CDR2 SYGVQD, per germline (reference sequence). This CDR3 contains 13 residues. Trimming removed 8 bases from V and 4 bases from J, with 13 bases in between. The CDR3 loop is CASEESRSDTQYF. The CDR3 nucleotides are TGCGCCAGCGAGGAGTCTAGATCAGATACGCAGTATTTT.

The chain combines TRBV27 with TRBJ1-3, with D unresolved. Germline lookup yields CDR1 MNHEY and CDR2 SMNVEV (reference sequence). CDR3 length: 14 residues. Trimming took off 6 bases at V and 1 base at J, with 10 bases between the two ends. As DNA, the CDR3 is TGTGCCAGCAGCCCTTTTAGTTCTGGAAACACCATATATTTT. Its protein product is CASSPFSSGNTIYF.

The V gene is TRBV5-3, the J gene TRBJ2-1; maybe TRBD2 (6 bases). TRBV5-3 is an ORF; its function is uncertain. There are 12 residues in the CDR3. The V end was cut by 1 base, the J end by 12 bases, with 11 bases between. As DNA, the CDR3 is TGTGCCAGAAGCTTGTCCGGGAGCTCGCAGTTCTTC. It is translated as CARSLSGSSQFF.

The chain combines TRBV9 with TRBJ2-7; TRBD1 matches at 12 bases. The CDR3 totals 17 residues. CDR1 is SGDLS, CDR2 YYNGEE, per germline. After removal of 3 bases from V and 7 bases from J, the junction contained 14 bases not matched to a gene. Here the CDR3 reads CASSGKVRGQGAGEQYF. CDR3 bases: TGTGCCAGCAGCGGCAAGGTCAGGGGACAGGGGGCTGGGGAGCAGTACTTC.

The V and J genes are TRBV21-1 and TRBJ2-2; TRBD2 was called by the table and not checked on the DNA. TRBV21-1 is a pseudogene segment. This CDR3 is 11 amino acids long. For the CDR3, the DNA is TGTGCCAGCAGCGACGGGACTCCGCTGTTTTTT. Translation gives CASSDGTPLFF.

This clone came up a few times. The chain links TRBV4-1 to TRBJ2-3, with D possibly matching TRBD2 (5 bases). This CDR3 has 16 residues. Germline V lookup: CDR1 MGHRA, CDR2 YSYEKL. Between the trimmed V and J ends, which lost 6 bases and 2 bases, there was a span of 18 bases. Here the CDR3 reads CASRPGFLSHTDTQYF. DNA of the CDR3: TGCGCCAGCAGACCGGGGTTCCTTTCCCACACAGATACGCAGTATTTT.

V and J are TRBV11-3 and TRBJ2-5; the D gene is possibly TRBD2 (5 bases). V lost 5 bases to trimming and J lost 0 bases, with 13 bases between them. Germline CDR1 SGHNT, CDR2 YENEEA. The CDR3 covers 15 residues. The CDR3 sequence: CASSTFAGDQETQYF. The CDR3 DNA sequence: TGTGCCAGCAGCACATTCGCCGGGGACCAAGAGACCCAGTACTTC.

The chain carries TRBV7-2 and TRBJ1-4; D is undetermined. Germline-derived CDR1 and CDR2 are SGHTA and FQGNSA. Trimming stripped 4 bases from V and 0 bases from J, with 9 bases between. This CDR3 contains 15 residues. The CDR3 region is CASSSVGATNEKLFF. The DNA for the CDR3 is TGTGCCAGCAGCTCCGTAGGAGCAACTAATGAAAAACTGTTTTTT.

This sequence joins TRBV30 and TRBJ1-5; 10 positions match TRBD1. The CDR3 is 15 residues long. CDR1 is GTSNPN, CDR2 SVGIG, per germline (reference sequence). The trim removed 1 base at V and 4 bases at J, leaving 4 bases unmatched. The CDR3 here is CAWSAGDRGNQPQHF. CDR3 nucleotide sequence: TGTGCCTGGAGTGCCGGGGACAGGGGAAATCAGCCCCAGCATTTT.

This clone was found a few times. The chain links TRBV2 to TRBJ1-4, with 9 bases aligning to TRBD1. The junction had 6 bases not matched to a gene; V was cut back by 8 bases and J by 8 bases. In germline, CDR1 is SNHLY, CDR2 FYNNEI. The CDR3 is 13 residues long. The CDR3 region has the DNA TGTGCCAGCCAGGGACAGGGAAGAGAAAAACTGTTTTTT. It encodes CASQGQGREKLFF.

In this sample, this clone turned up a few times. The chain recombines TRBV6-1 with TRBJ1-1; D gene ambiguous. The CDR3 runs 11 residues. Between the trimmed V and J ends, which lost 0 bases and 10 bases, there was a span of 6 bases. The V gene's germline CDR1 is MNHNS and CDR2 SASEGT. For the CDR3, the DNA is TGTGCCAGCAGTGAAGCGCCAGGAGCTTTCTTT. Residues: CASSEAPGAFF.

This clone appeared once. This chain joins TRBV14 and TRBJ1-2; D ambiguous. This CDR3 is 13 amino acids long. Germline V lookup: CDR1 SGHDN, CDR2 FVKESK. Trimming stripped 2 bases from V and 4 bases from J, with 8 bases between. This CDR3 is CASSQIESYGYTF. The CDR3 DNA reads as TGTGCCAGCAGCCAAATAGAGAGCTATGGCTACACCTTC.

The chain recombines TRBV28 with TRBJ2-3, with 8 bases fitting TRBD1. V lost 4 bases to trimming and J lost 4 bases; unmatched junction nucleotides: 22. The CDR3 consists of 20 residues. The germline V gene has CDR1 MDHEN and CDR2 SYDVKM. CDR3 DNA sequence: TGTGCCAGCAGTTCGAGGGGTGGAGGCGCACAGGGGGGATTCGCAGATACGCAGTATTTT. Translating gives CASSSRGGGAQGGFADTQYF.

The chain employs TRBV23-1 and TRBJ2-1; TRBD2 agrees at 9 bases. TRBV23-1 is classed as an ORF, of uncertain function. The junction had 2 bases not matched to a gene; V was cut back by 3 bases and J by 14 bases. There are 11 residues in the CDR3. The CDR3: CASSHRTSEFF. The CDR3 DNA reads as TGCGCCAGCAGTCATAGGACTAGCGAGTTCTTC.

V is TRBV10-3 and J is TRBJ1-4; the D gene is possibly TRBD1 (6 bases). Trimming removed 10 bases at V and 8 bases at J, with 26 bases between. The germline gives CDR1 ENHRY, CDR2 SYGVKD. The CDR3 sequence is 16 residues long. CDR3 sequence reads: CATQHPGQGMGEKLFF. CDR3 nucleotide sequence: TGTGCCACACAACACCCTGGGCAGGGGATGGGGGAAAAACTGTTTTTT.

This clone was recorded only once. Here the CDR3 DNA reads TGTGCCTGGGAAAGGGGGCGATACGAGCAGTACTTC. Translating gives CAWERGRYEQYF. This chain connects TRBV30 to TRBJ2-7, with 7 bases that match TRBD1. The CDR3 is made up of 12 amino acids. V lost 5 bases and J lost 4; bases outside the gene matches: 5. Germline CDR1 and CDR2: GTSNPN and SVGIG (reference sequence). The complete variable domain, with remaining parts taken from reference TRBV30 and TRBJ2-7, reads SQTIHQWPATLVQPVGSPLSLECTVEGTSNPNLYWYRQAAGRGLQLLFYSVGIGQISSEVPQNLSASRPQDRQFILSSKKLLLSDSGFYLCAWERGRYEQYFGPGTRLTVT.

This rearrangement joins TRBV4-1 to TRBJ2-3, with 8 bases aligning to TRBD1. Germline CDR1 is MGHRA and CDR2 is YSYEKL. With 5 bases clipped from V and 6 bases from J, the junction kept 4 bases outside the gene matches. CDR3 length: 13 amino acids. The CDR3 is CASSYRGADTQYF. CDR3 nucleotides: TGCGCCAGCAGCTACAGGGGGGCGGATACGCAGTATTTT.

The CDR3, as DNA: TGTGCCAGCAGCGTAGAAACGGACACTGAAGCTTTCTTT. This sequence encodes CASSVETDTEAFF. The V and J genes are TRBV9 and TRBJ1-1; D gene unclear. V gave up 0 bases and J gave up 3 bases, with 6 bases separating them. The CDR3 loop spans 13 amino acids. CDR1 is SGDLS and CDR2 is YYNGEE in the germline V gene.

The chain recombines TRBV19 with TRBJ2-7, with 7 bases fitting TRBD1. With 3 bases clipped from V and 2 bases from J, the junction kept 7 bases outside the gene matches. CDR1 LNHDA and CDR2 SQIVND come from the germline V gene (reference sequence). The CDR3 spans 15 residues. Here the CDR3 DNA reads TGTGCCAGTAGTATTTCTGGGACAGCAACCTACGAGCAGTACTTC. It is translated as CASSISGTATYEQYF.